This T cell receptor beta chain is drawn from a study of T cells after yellow fever vaccination. As for the study in general: In the case of low-cell-number fractions, SMART-Seq v4 Ultra Low Input was used for preparation.

MiXCR, applied by TCRdb to the 5' RACE reads, yields one record per CDR3 protein. This sample has 310,000 or so distinct CDR3 sequences, with around 3.6% found just once. The germline V and J ends were trimmed by 0 bases and 10 bases, with 6 bases remaining between them. Germline V gives CDR1 MNHEY, CDR2 SVGAGI. The CDR3 runs to 12 residues. This clonotype was counted ten times or more. Its target is unknown. Study conclusions and caveats: Clonotypes found in both CD4 and CD8 compartments made up a small share. Post-booster repertoires contained most primary-vaccination clones again (almost 97% CD4, around 88% CD8). FACS-sorted repertoires could contain abundant clonotypes contaminating from the bulk population.

The gene calls are TRBV6-5 and TRBJ1-4; D unclear. Sample: PBMCs, taken on the day of the yellow fever booster vaccination. This TCR came from a man aged 18 to 35 who received the YFV17D yellow fever vaccine. The CDR3: CASSYSDGKLFF. The DNA of the CDR3 is TGTGCCAGCAGTTACTCTGACGGAAAACTGTTTTTT.